These 11 T cell receptor beta chains share one sample of origin, sequenced in a study of blood T cell repertoires in COVID-19. Libraries were prepared by immunoSEQ multiplex PCR; TCRdb keeps only in-frame clonotypes and omits some of them. Seen here are under 250,000 clones, less than 85% observed once, and the top ten hold approximately 1.8%. The sample taken for sequencing was PBMCs or T cells enriched from blood (not recorded which). The receptors stem from a man aged 60 to 69 who had recovered from COVID-19.

V usage is TRBV7-9 and J usage is TRBJ1-1; D call uncertain. V lost 4 bases, J lost 4 bases, and 13 bases lay in between. The CDR3 loop spans 14 amino acids. Germline-derived CDR1 and CDR2 are SEHNR and FQNEAQ (reference sequence). The CDR3 nucleotides read TGTGCCAGCAGCTCGACTCGGGGTGTCACTGAAGCTTTCTTT. As protein: CASSSTRGVTEAFF.

CDR3: CASSSDRGISPLHF. CDR3 nucleotides: TGTGCCAGCAGCTCGGACAGAGGAATTTCACCCCTCCACTTT. The chain is built from TRBV11-2 and TRBJ1-6; D is possibly TRBD1 (6 bases). Germline loops: CDR1 SGHAT, CDR2 FQNNGV. This CDR3 has 14 amino acids. Trimming removed 4 bases from V and 9 bases from J, with 13 bases in between.

The chain carries TRBV2 and TRBJ1-2; a possible D gene is TRBD1 (5 bases). The CDR3 runs 12 residues. Germline CDR1 SNHLY, CDR2 FYNNEI. Trimming took 3 bases from V and 4 from J, leaving 6 bases between them. The CDR3 sequence is CASSDRVYGYTF. The DNA of the CDR3 is TGTGCCAGCAGTGACAGGGTCTATGGCTACACCTTC.

The V call is TRBV7-2, the J call TRBJ1-2; 9 nucleotides align to TRBD1. Per the germline V gene, CDR1 is SGHTA and CDR2 is FQGNSA. With V trimmed by 0 bases and J by 4 bases, 3 bases remained unmatched. This CDR3 is built from 15 residues. CDR3 amino acids: CASSLADRGTYGYTF. DNA for the CDR3: TGTGCCAGCAGCTTAGCGGACAGGGGAACCTATGGCTACACCTTC.

The gene calls are TRBV7-9 and TRBJ1-1; TRBD1 matches at 7 bases. Trimming cost V 5 bases and J 2 bases; bases outside gene matches: 5. The CDR3 contains 14 residues. Germline lookup yields CDR1 SEHNR and CDR2 FQNEAQ (reference sequence). The CDR3 DNA reads TGTGCCAGCAGCCCGCGACAGGGAAACACTGAAGCTTTCTTT. It translates to CASSPRQGNTEAFF.

The V and J genes are TRBV6-5 and TRBJ1-2; D is ambiguous. The CDR3 runs to 14 residues. Trimming shortened V by 6 bases and J by 4 bases, and 15 bases separated the two germline ends. Germline V gene lookup returns CDR1 MNHEY and CDR2 SVGAGI. The CDR3 DNA follows: TGTGCCAGCAGATCGACTAGTCGGTTCTATGGCTACACCTTC. Its protein product is CASRSTSRFYGYTF.

This clone was seen just once. The genes are TRBV15 and TRBJ1-5, with D maybe TRBD1 (5 bases). V shed 4 bases and J shed 6 bases, with 10 bases lying between them. CDR1 is LNHNV, CDR2 YYDKDF, per germline (reference sequence). The CDR3 sequence is 13 residues long. CDR3 sequence (DNA): TGTGCCACCAGCAAAGGGACTTTTCAGCCCCAGCATTTT. This gives the protein CATSKGTFQPQHF.

The table lists this clone with a few counts. V and J are TRBV7-2 and TRBJ1-2; 7 nucleotides match TRBD1. The CDR3 is 13 amino acids. The V gene end was trimmed by 7 bases and the J gene end by 8 bases; junction bases not matched to a gene: 10. The V gene's germline CDR1 is SGHTA and CDR2 FQGNSA. The CDR3 reads CASTDYRGQGYTF. CDR3 DNA sequence: TGTGCCAGCACCGATTACAGGGGCCAGGGCTACACCTTC. Supplemented by reference TRBV7-2 and TRBJ1-2, the full variable domain reads GAGVSQSPSNKVTEKGKDVELRCDPISGHTALYWYRQSLGQGLEFLIYFQGNSAPDKSGLPSDRFSAERTGGSVSTLTIQRTQQEDSAVYLCASTDYRGQGYTFGSGTRLTVV.

V gene TRBV29-1 combines with J gene TRBJ1-4, with 7 nucleotides matching TRBD1. Germline values: CDR1 SQVTM, CDR2 ANQGSEA. This CDR3 is built from 11 residues. The V gene end was trimmed by 7 bases and the J gene end by 8 bases; junction bases not matched to a gene: 4. The CDR3 region has the DNA TGCAGCGCAGGGGGAAACGAAAAACTGTTTTTT. Encoded protein: CSAGGNEKLFF.

This chain joins TRBV11-2 and TRBJ2-5; 13 positions match TRBD2. With V trimmed by 1 base and J by 3 bases, 8 bases remained unmatched. Looked up from germline, CDR1 is SGHAT and CDR2 is FQNNGV. The CDR3 loop spans 18 amino acids. The CDR3 here is CASSLGLLAGGPEETQYF. The CDR3 DNA reads as TGTGCCAGCAGCTTAGGTTTACTAGCGGGGGGGCCTGAAGAGACCCAGTACTTC. Looking up the rest from reference TRBV11-2 and TRBJ2-5 gives the full variable domain: EAGVAQSPRYKIIEKRQSVAFWCNPISGHATLYWYQQILGQGPKLLIQFQNNGVVDDSQLPKDRFSAERLKGVDSTLKIQPAKLEDSAVYLCASSLGLLAGGPEETQYFGPGTRLLVL.

V is TRBV9 and J is TRBJ2-2, with a weak D call TRBD2 (5 bases). Germline CDR1 is SGDLS and CDR2 is YYNGEE. The CDR3 is 16 amino acids. Trimming removed 0 bases from V and 3 bases from J, with 12 bases in between. Here the CDR3 reads CASSVADWTDTGELFF. Written as DNA, the CDR3 is TGTGCCAGCAGCGTAGCGGACTGGACGGACACCGGGGAGCTGTTTTTT.